This T cell receptor beta chain is drawn from a study of Graves' ophthalmopathy and Graves' hyperthyroidism. Germline CDR1 DFQATT, CDR2 SNEGSKA (reference sequence). The CDR3 loop spans 15 amino acids. V gave up 5 bases and J gave up 0 bases; unmatched junction bases: 8. This clonotype appeared a few times. Researchers took RNA transcripts and amplified TCR beta CDR3 regions from them. HTBI primers were used in a first-round RT-PCR, which preceded a second-round multiplex PCR. TCRdb called the multiplex PCR reads again in MiXCR, with one record for every CDR3 protein. The sample contains fewer than 650,000 distinct CDR3 sequences, 22% of which appear only once.

This TCR was recovered from a woman aged 18-29 years with stable Graves' hyperthyroidism. Some clones in this sample may be carry-over from other donors' samples. The rearrangement uses TRBV20-1 and TRBJ2-7, with 9 bases lining up with TRBD2. The material sequenced was peripheral blood. This CDR3 is CSALSASGNSYEQYF. Written as DNA, the CDR3 is TGCAGTGCTCTAAGCGCTAGCGGGAACTCCTACGAGCAGTACTTC.